This paragraph covers one T cell receptor (beta chain) sequence. This clone's antigen is unknown. There are no base qualities to consult, and no much larger clone falls within one base. This entry is derived from a study of cytomegalovirus exposure and HLA in healthy donors (dated by TCRdb to 2017 to 2019). Describing the broader study: In an earlier analysis of 550 to 750 of the donors, 276 Gb of sequence data and roughly 100 million unique TCR beta sequences from 150 million to 200 million T cells were reported. To predict cytomegalovirus infection status, the study brought together high-throughput TCR immunosequencing, statistical association of individual TCRs with disease status, and machine learning. Because of strong linkage in the cohort, roughly five DR-DQ haplotypes were treated as single units for association and clustering. The study profiled the T cell repertoires of approximately 700 subjects by immunosequencing and related them to cytomegalovirus serostatus. Of the roughly 400 genotyped donors, around 81% fell in the genetic ancestry cluster associated with self-reported Caucasian donors. A later analysis re-analyzed previously published TCR beta repertoires from approximately 700 donors and added high-resolution HLA genotyping to study TCR occurrence patterns. A later genetic analysis used genome-wide SNP genotypes for about 55% of the 666 donors, treating that subset as a discovery cohort. An early release that covered several hundred HLA-typed donors contained about 300 gigabases of sequencing data and 65 million to 100 million unique TCR sequences. Alongside the repertoire data, information on donor age, sex, ethnicity and CMV serostatus was compiled. HLA typing included class I and class II loci at four-digit resolution. The number of donors typed differed by locus, with roughly 629-640 for A, B, C, DRB1 and DQB1, 522 for DQA1, under 610 for DPA1, and about 450 for DPB1. The study aimed to test whether cataloging public T cell receptors could reveal signatures of past pathogen exposure. Besides the first cohort of roughly 660 subjects, a separate validation cohort made up of over 100 different subjects was used. All discovery cohort repertoires had been generated on a single sequencing platform. The later analysis used no new phenotypic data to find candidate immune exposures, relying instead on TCR beta sequences and their occurrence across donors. On average, approximately 250,000 unique TCR beta nucleotide sequences were sequenced per donor among some 430 genotyped donors of the cohort, with around 19% of those sequences being non-productive. An earlier analysis of about 620 of the donors applied high-throughput TCR beta sequencing to assess whether each TCR beta V gene segment acted as functional or pseudogenic. The study at large found these results: Because counts were too low, seventeen rarely observed V segments, including chromosome 9 orphons, were excluded from the earlier analysis of 587 of the donors. Several of the top co-occurrence clusters appeared to be linked to parvovirus B19, influenza, CMV and Epstein-Barr virus, according to a later analysis. In a later analysis, the rate of TCR association differed among HLA loci, with DRB1 alleles having the most associated TCRs and HLA-C alleles having the fewest. The study listed around 160 TCR beta chains as associated with cytomegalovirus. Presence/absence analyses assumed roughly uniform sequencing depth across donors, an assumption that may not hold. When HLA alleles, especially DR and DQ, strongly co-occurred, TCR associations were difficult to assign to individual alleles. Cytomegalovirus status was reported to be diagnosed by the classifier with high specificity and sensitivity in both the original and validation cohorts. Compared with the 666-donor mean, donors in an Asian-associated ancestry cluster had fewer N-insertions in productive TCRs, according to a later genetic analysis. At a false discovery rate of 0.05, a later analysis linked 15,000 to 20,000 TCR beta sequences to specific HLA alleles. In a later analysis, HLA-associated TCR beta chains were found to be more clonally expanded and to have lower generation probabilities than equally common non-associated chains. Most CMV-associated TCR beta chains appeared to be HLA-restricted in a later analysis, and the HLA associations seemed to be driven largely by CMV exposure. Linkage disequilibrium might explain the correlated functional status among segregating V segments, but an unknown experimental factor could not be excluded. An association between a missense DCLRE1C variant and V-gene and J-gene trimming of TCR beta chains was found in a later genetic analysis and replicated in an independent cohort. The cohort was sequenced for TCR beta chains only, and without alpha or paired-chain data the features that could be detected were limited. Immune exposure information for the cohort was limited to CMV serostatus. In an earlier analysis of approximately 590 of the donors, most TCR beta V segments appeared in productive rearrangements about 87% or about 30% of the time, broadly matching IMGT annotations. A cluster of highly shared sequence variants was judged likely to represent a technical artifact of the sequencing pipeline. Most TCR sequences were seen in very few donors, while some public TCRs were found in many individuals. In vitro tests confirmed that a few of the cytomegalovirus-associated TCR beta chains recognize cytomegalovirus antigens. Because the 87-base-pair reads could not distinguish some IMGT-functional V segments, including TRBV6-2 and TRBV6-3, those segments were excluded. A further reported finding was that TCR beta sequences accurately predicted the HLA-A and HLA-B alleles for most subjects in the first cohort. Because some donors lacked HLA typing at each locus, the association tests relied only on the typed subset. It was suggested by the authors that the approach could potentially be generalized to other disease states and immunological phenotypes.

The CDR3 runs 16 residues from the cysteine to the phenylalanine. Kept here is only the CDR3 DNA, which spans 48 bases and is read in frame from base 1. Unmatched junction bases come to 7, with V trimmed by 4 bases and J by 2 bases. CDR1 SGHNT and CDR2 YYREEE are derived from the germline V gene (reference sequence). In total, over 600 healthy bone marrow donors made up the cohort. At the time of sampling, all cohort members were nominally healthy, though unrecorded immune exposures were likely present. The donor was CMV seropositive and was included in the group of 270 or so seropositive cohort members. Every donor gave a peripheral blood sample, and the peripheral blood mononuclear cells from that sample were used for TCR beta sequencing. Genomic DNA extraction from the blood cell samples was performed with the Qiagen DNeasy Blood Extraction Kit. The protocol used for the library was the immunoSEQ multiplex PCR assay. For the multiplex PCR, a mixture combining 60 forward primers for TCR Vbeta segments and 13 reverse primers for TCR Jbeta segments was used. Amplification of the CDR3 region of rearranged TCR beta genes was performed with a multiplex PCR assay on genomic DNA. The Illumina HiSeq System was used to sequence the amplified TCR beta libraries as 87-base-pair reads. The study's own analysis went as follows. Across the roughly 640 repertoires, a later analysis counted tens of millions of unique TCR beta chains, some 11 million of which were shared by at least two donors. To remove PCR and sequencing errors, raw reads were error-corrected and collapsed into unique sequences using a nearest-neighbor algorithm that merged closely related sequences. To assign V, D and J gene segments, CDR3 sequences were aligned to IMGT reference sequences. For a sequence to be retained, a match of at least six nucleotides to both a V gene segment and a J gene segment was required. Rearrangements were called productive when the CDR3 lacked stop codons and stayed in frame with V and J; all others were non-productive. Following IMGT convention, CDR3 was defined as the stretch from the second conserved V-encoded cysteine to the conserved J-encoded phenylalanine. In an earlier analysis of just under 600 of the donors, sequences lacking an unambiguous match to a single V gene segment were excluded. In an earlier analysis of 450 to 750 of the donors, a V segment was called functional when productive rearrangements were above 56.7%, and segregating when the standard deviation between donors exceeded 5%. A statistical classification framework was built to diagnose cytomegalovirus status from the catalog of TCR beta chain sequences. V and J gene assignment, in a later analysis, came from comparing TCR nucleotide sequences with IMGT/GENE-DB human TR gene sequences. A later analysis assigned CDR3 sequences and most-parsimonious VDJ recombination scenarios with the TCRdist pipeline. In a later analysis, every TCR beta chain was defined by the combination of its CDR3 amino acid sequence and its V-gene family, and reads without a unique V-gene family were dropped. As a way to deal with suspected cross-contamination and a sequencing artifact, a later analysis dropped roughly 600 nucleotide sequences that were highly shared and had low generation probability. In a later analysis, a clonal expansion index was calculated for each public chain from normalized within-repertoire ranks of inferred template counts. In a later analysis, generation probabilities were computed with a VDJ recombination model fitted to out-of-frame rearrangements, and the resulting probabilities were checked against IGoR. In a later analysis, hypergeometric tests were used to score TCR-TCR, TCR-HLA and TCR-CMV co-occurrence, with a repertoire-size bias correction applied to TCR pairs. To estimate false discovery rates, a later analysis permuted the HLA or CMV assignments 20 times. A later analysis grouped co-occurring TCRs with DBSCAN, adding TCRdist sequence similarity when clustering within HLA-allele-positive subsets. For co-occurrence clustering, repertoires with fewer than 30,000 or more than 120,000 public chains were excluded, along with four or five repertoires with anomalous nucleotide sharing. TCRdb limited this immuneACCESS table to in-frame rearrangements with V and J called. A share of clones is missing; checked studies link under half to unresolved V genes, and the rest is unexplained. V and J calls plus clone size are reproduced from that table; the DNA served to infer D and trimming. The sample table lists approximately 160,000 clones, approximately 80% of them with a count of one. In total, the top ten clones hold 2.6% of the sample.

In this chain, TRBV5-4 is recombined with TRBJ2-3, with 10 bases aligning to TRBD2. The sample taken for sequencing was PBMCs. This TCR derives from a woman in her thirties or forties in good health and CMV-seropositive. The nucleotide sequence is given as TGTGCCAGCAGCGAAGTTAGCGGGGGGTTCACAGATACGCAGTATTTT. This encodes CASSEVSGGFTDTQYF.